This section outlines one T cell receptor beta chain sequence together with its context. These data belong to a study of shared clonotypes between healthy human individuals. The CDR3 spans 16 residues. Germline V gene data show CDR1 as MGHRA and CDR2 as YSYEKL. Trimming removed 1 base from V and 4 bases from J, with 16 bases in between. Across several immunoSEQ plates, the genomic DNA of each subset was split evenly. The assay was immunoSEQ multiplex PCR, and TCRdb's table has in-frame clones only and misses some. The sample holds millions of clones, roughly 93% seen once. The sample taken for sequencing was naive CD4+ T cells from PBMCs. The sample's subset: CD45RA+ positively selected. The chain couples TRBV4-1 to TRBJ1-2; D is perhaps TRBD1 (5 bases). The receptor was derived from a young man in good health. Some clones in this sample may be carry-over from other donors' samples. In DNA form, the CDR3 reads TGCGCCAGCAGCCAAGGTCCCCGGGGGACCCCCTATGGCTACACCTTC. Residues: CASSQGPRGTPYGYTF.